Presented here are 17 T cell receptor beta chains from one specimen sequenced in a study of blood T cell repertoires in COVID-19. TCRdb's copy holds only in-frame clones and misses some; the assay was immunoSEQ multiplex PCR. This table holds roughly 430,000 clones, roughly 88% found once. The sequencing input was PBMCs or T cells enriched from blood (not recorded which). The receptors derive from a woman aged 35 to 49 with acute COVID-19.

The V gene is TRBV3-1 (or the pseudogene TRBV3-2), the J gene TRBJ1-3, with TRBD1 as a possible D gene (6 bases). The germline CDR1 and CDR2 sequences are LGHDT and YNNKEL (reference sequence). The CDR3 has 18 amino acids. Trimming took off 6 bases at V and 7 bases at J, with 28 bases between the two ends. DNA for the CDR3: TGTGCCAGCAGACAAAAGTTAGGACAGAAATACAACGGGAACACCATATATTTT. Amino acid sequence: CASRQKLGQKYNGNTIYF.

The rearrangement links TRBV19 to TRBJ1-1; 7 nucleotides align to TRBD1. CDR1 LNHDA and CDR2 SQIVND come from the germline V gene (reference sequence). There are 13 residues in the CDR3. V trimming: 8 bases; J trimming: 1 base; junction bases outside the gene matches: 4. CDR3 nucleotide sequence: TGTGCCAGTCATCGACAGGGGAACACTGAAGCTTTCTTT. Protein product: CASHRQGNTEAFF.

The chain carries TRBV5-3 and TRBJ1-4; D may be TRBD1 (5 bases). TRBV5-3 is an ORF; its function is uncertain. The CDR3 runs to 16 residues. The germline V and J ends were trimmed by 4 bases and 8 bases, with 21 bases remaining between them. The CDR3 DNA sequence: TGTGCCAGAAGCGGCAGGGTCAAGGTATTCGGAGAAAAACTGTTTTTT. Its protein product is CARSGRVKVFGEKLFF.

The genes are TRBV19 and TRBJ1-5; TRBD1 agrees at 7 bases. The ends lost 6 bases at V and 6 bases at J; junction bases unmatched: 11. The V gene's germline CDR1 is LNHDA and CDR2 SQIVND (reference sequence). This CDR3 has 15 residues. The CDR3 sequence: CASSGGGGDGQPQHF. CDR3 coding DNA: TGTGCCAGTAGCGGAGGAGGGGGCGATGGTCAGCCCCAGCATTTT.

This chain links TRBV30 with TRBJ1-1, with D tentatively TRBD1 (5 bases). Germline CDR1 and CDR2: GTSNPN and SVGIG (reference sequence). This CDR3 is built from 12 residues. Deletions cut 4 bases from V and 11 bases from J, with 17 bases between. The CDR3 sequence is CAWNRGSLKAFF. The CDR3 coding sequence is TGTGCCTGGAATAGGGGTAGCCTAAAGGCTTTCTTT. Based on the CDR3 plus reference TRBV30 and TRBJ1-1, the full variable domain is SQTIHQWPATLVQPVGSPLSLECTVEGTSNPNLYWYRQAAGRGLQLLFYSVGIGQISSEVPQNLSASRPQDRQFILSSKKLLLSDSGFYLCAWNRGSLKAFFGQGTRLTVV.

V gene TRBV27 combines with J gene TRBJ2-7; 8 bases are shared with TRBD1. With 8 bases clipped from V and 3 bases from J, the junction kept 9 bases outside the gene matches. Germline CDR1 and CDR2: MNHEY and SMNVEV (reference sequence). The CDR3 totals 14 residues. CDR3 sequence: CASSPGTGVYEQYF. In DNA form, the CDR3 reads TGTGCCAGCTCACCCGGGACAGGAGTCTACGAGCAGTACTTC.

J is TRBJ2-6 and V is TRBV5-5; TRBD1 matches at 8 bases. V gave up 4 bases and J gave up 4 bases; unmatched junction bases: 7. The CDR3 runs 16 residues. The V gene's germline CDR1 is SGHKS and CDR2 YYEKEE (reference sequence). DNA for the CDR3: TGTGCCAGCAGCCTCCAGACAGGGGAAGGGGCCAACGTCCTGACTTTC. Its protein is CASSLQTGEGANVLTF.

This chain connects TRBV20-1 to TRBJ2-7; D is perhaps TRBD1 (6 bases). Between the trimmed V and J ends, which lost 2 bases and 9 bases, there was a span of 11 bases. The CDR3 totals 11 residues. CDR1 is DFQATT, CDR2 SNEGSKA, per germline (reference sequence). This CDR3 reads CSARTGTGQYF. The CDR3 region has the DNA TGCAGTGCTAGAACAGGGACCGGGCAGTACTTC.

The CDR3 is CASSEAKSGTASYYEQYF. CDR3 sequence (DNA): TGTGCCAGCAGTGAAGCGAAGTCCGGGACAGCAAGTTACTACGAGCAGTACTTC. V gene TRBV6-1 combines with J gene TRBJ2-7; TRBD1 matches at 7 bases. The V and J ends lost 0 bases and 3 bases, in that order; junction bases with no gene match: 14. This CDR3 is built from 18 residues. Looked up from germline, CDR1 is MNHNS and CDR2 is SASEGT.

The CDR3 reads CASSLGSGEEYF. The CDR3, as DNA: TGTGCCAGCAGCTTAGGGAGCGGGGAGGAGTACTTC. The chain combines TRBV3-1 (or the pseudogene TRBV3-2) with TRBJ2-5; 7 nucleotides match TRBD2. The CDR3 extends over 12 amino acids. The V segment lost 5 bases and the J segment 12 bases; nucleotides outside the gene matches: 9. The V gene's germline CDR1 is LGHDT and CDR2 YNNKEL (reference sequence).

V and J are TRBV6-6 and TRBJ1-1, with 9 bases fitting TRBD1. The CDR3 contains 15 residues. CDR1 is MNHNY and CDR2 is SVGAGI in the germline V gene (reference sequence). With 7 bases clipped from V and 5 bases from J, the junction kept 11 bases outside the gene matches. The CDR3 sequence is CASIDRGSWQTEAFF. The CDR3 DNA sequence: TGTGCCAGCATCGACAGGGGGAGTTGGCAGACTGAAGCTTTCTTT.

The chain employs TRBV5-1 and TRBJ2-5; 7 bases align to TRBD2. The CDR3 totals 16 residues. Germline CDR1 is SGHRS and CDR2 is YFSETQ. The junction had 11 bases not matched to a gene; V was cut back by 4 bases and J by 2 bases. The CDR3 spells CASSPQPGGGQETQYF. The CDR3 DNA reads TGCGCCAGCAGCCCACAGCCGGGGGGAGGGCAAGAGACCCAGTACTTC. Looking up the rest from reference TRBV5-1 and TRBJ2-5 gives the full variable domain: KAGVTQTPRYLIKTRGQQVTLSCSPISGHRSVSWYQQTPGQGLQFLFEYFSETQRNKGNFPGRFSGRQFSNSRSEMNVSTLELGDSALYLCASSPQPGGGQETQYFGPGTRLLVL.

Concerning this clone itself: The same CDR3 also results from other DNA sequences found in this sample. The chain has TRBV19 and TRBJ1-1; possibly TRBD1 for D (5 bases). The V gene's germline CDR1 is LNHDA and CDR2 SQIVND (reference sequence). The germline V and J ends were trimmed by 4 bases and 1 base, with 10 bases remaining between them. This CDR3 region has 14 residues. The CDR3 reads CASSKGQGNTEAFF. As DNA, the CDR3 is TGTGCCAGTAGTAAGGGTCAGGGGAACACTGAAGCTTTCTTT.

V gene TRBV24-1 combines with J gene TRBJ2-5; 7 bases agree with TRBD1. Unmatched junction bases numbered 3, after V lost 3 bases and J lost 3 bases. The V gene's germline CDR1 is KGHDR and CDR2 SFDVKD. This CDR3 region has 14 residues. Written as DNA, the CDR3 is TGTGCCACCAGTGATACAGGGGTCAAAGAGACCCAGTACTTC. It specifies CATSDTGVKETQYF.

This clone was seen more than once but under ten times. V and J are TRBV6-5 and TRBJ1-2; D remains unclear. V dropped 2 bases and J dropped 5 bases, with 6 bases sitting between them. There are 12 residues in the CDR3. Germline V gene data show CDR1 as MNHEY and CDR2 as SVGAGI. The CDR3: CASSYGEYGYTF. The CDR3 DNA is TGTGCCAGCAGTTACGGGGAGTATGGCTACACCTTC.

The chain couples TRBV3-1 (or the pseudogene TRBV3-2) to TRBJ2-5; 8 positions agree with TRBD2. This CDR3 is 16 amino acids long. Germline lookup yields CDR1 LGHDT and CDR2 YNNKEL (reference sequence). V was clipped by 1 base and J by 1 base; unmatched bases: 5. The CDR3 nucleotides are TGTGCCAGCAGCCAAGCCAGCGGGGGCAGCCAAGAGACCCAGTACTTC. Encoded protein: CASSQASGGSQETQYF.

DNA for the CDR3: TGTGCCACCAGCCTCGGAGGTACCAAGGGCTCAGATACGCAGTATTTT. This encodes CATSLGGTKGSDTQYF. The chain recombines TRBV15 with TRBJ2-3; possibly TRBD2 for D (5 bases). Trimming stripped 5 bases from V and 4 bases from J, with 19 bases between. Per the germline V gene, CDR1 is LNHNV and CDR2 is YYDKDF (reference sequence). CDR3 size: 16 residues. Based on the CDR3 plus reference TRBV15 and TRBJ2-3, the full variable domain is DAMVIQNPRYQVTQFGKPVTLSCSQTLNHNVMYWYQQKSSQAPKLLFHYYDKDFNNEADTPDNFQSRRPNTSFCFLDIRSPGLGDTAMYLCATSLGGTKGSDTQYFGPGTRLTVL.